The rows below give T cell receptor beta chains drawn from one sample of a study of cytomegalovirus exposure and HLA in healthy donors. The method was immunoSEQ multiplex PCR; TCRdb's version includes in-frame clones alone and lacks a portion of them. There are over 150,000 clones in the sample; 70% to 85% occur only once, and 0.08% to 0.1% lies in the top ten. The sample consisted of PBMCs. These receptors came from a boy aged 2 to 10 in good health and CMV-seronegative. The CDR3 runs from the conserved cysteine through the conserved F or W. A D gene is named only where the DNA matches it firmly. Expanded clones are given a class, and other clones once, few, many or no size at all.

CDR3nt,CDR3aa,v_gene,d_gene,j_gene,abundance
TGTGCCAGCAGCTTACGATTAGTTAACAGTCTACGCGGCTACACCTTC,CASSLRLVNSLRGYTF,TRBV7-2,.,TRBJ1-2,.
TGTGCCAGCAGCCACAGGGTTGAAGCTTTCTTT,CASSHRVEAFF,TRBV6-5,.,TRBJ1-1,.
TGTGCCAGCTCACCGGACAGGGCCTACGAGCAGTACTTC,CASSPDRAYEQYF,TRBV18,TRBD1,TRBJ2-7,.
TGTGCCAGTAGTCCGCGGACAGCGCAGGGCTACACCTTC,CASSPRTAQGYTF,TRBV19,.,TRBJ1-2,few
TGTGCCACCCGTTTTGCGGGGGGGAACGAGCAGTACTTC,CATRFAGGNEQYF,TRBV2,TRBD2,TRBJ2-7,.
TGCGCCAGCAGCTTGGAGGGATTGAGTCTCAGGGGCAATCAGCCCCAGCATTTT,CASSLEGLSLRGNQPQHF,TRBV5-1,.,TRBJ1-5,.
TGTGCCAGCCTTGCCGGACAGGGCGGGAATTCACCCCTCCACTTT,CASLAGQGGNSPLHF,TRBV6-6,TRBD1,TRBJ1-6,.
TGCGCCAGCAGCACAGGAGGGGGCCAGGGGAAGTTCTTC,CASSTGGGQGKFF,TRBV5-1,.,TRBJ2-1,.
TGTGCCAGCAGCTCAAGCGACAGGGGGCCCTATGGCTACACCTTC,CASSSSDRGPYGYTF,TRBV13,TRBD1,TRBJ1-2,.
TGTGCCAGCAGCTCCACGCCGACTACTAGGCGGGGGGAGACCCAGTACTTC,CASSSTPTTRRGETQYF,TRBV7-9,TRBD2,TRBJ2-5,.
TGTGCCAGCTTCGGCAGGGGCTTAAACACCGGGGAGCTGTTTTTT,CASFGRGLNTGELFF,TRBV6-6,.,TRBJ2-2,.
TGTGCCAGCAGCCCATCACTAGAGACCCAGTACTTC,CASSPSLETQYF,TRBV11-2,.,TRBJ2-5,.
TGTGCCAGCAGCGTAGCTACCCGGACTACAGGGGGCCGGAGCACTGAAGCTTTCTTT,CASSVATRTTGGRSTEAFF,TRBV9,TRBD1,TRBJ1-1,few
TGTGCCAGCAGCGTATCGGCGGGGGGGCAAGATACGCAGTATTTT,CASSVSAGGQDTQYF,TRBV9,TRBD2,TRBJ2-3,.
TGTGCCAGCAGCTTAGCCACTAGCGCAAGCACAGATACGCAGTATTTT,CASSLATSASTDTQYF,TRBV7-2,TRBD2,TRBJ2-3,.
TGCGCCAGCAGCCAAGAGGGTAGCGGGGGCCAGAACACCGGGGAGCTGTTTTTT,CASSQEGSGGQNTGELFF,TRBV4-3,TRBD2,TRBJ2-2,.
TGTGCCAGCAGCTTAGGAGTATCTAGCAATCAGCCCCAGCATTTT,CASSLGVSSNQPQHF,TRBV7-9,.,TRBJ1-5,.
TGTGCCAGCAGCTTCGACTGGGGAGGTTTTAGGGAAAGGTTT,CASSFDWGGFRERF,TRBV7-9,.,TRBJ1-1,few
TGCGCCAGCAGCCAAACTAGCGGGTTAGATACGCAGTATTTT,CASSQTSGLDTQYF,TRBV5-1,TRBD2,TRBJ2-3,.
TGTGCCAGCAGCTTAGGCGGGGGCCAGTTGAGCACTGAAGCTTTCTTT,CASSLGGGQLSTEAFF,TRBV7-2,.,TRBJ1-1,.
TGTGCCAGTAGTCCGGGGGGCACAGTATTATTCACTGAAGCTTTCTTT,CASSPGGTVLFTEAFF,TRBV19,.,TRBJ1-1,.
TGTGCCAGCAGCTTGAGGGCAGGGGGCTCATACGAGCAGTACTTC,CASSLRAGGSYEQYF,TRBV5-4,TRBD1,TRBJ2-7,.
TGTGCCAGCAGCATAAACAGGGTCGGTGAAGCTTTCTTT,CASSINRVGEAFF,TRBV7-3,.,TRBJ1-1,few
TGCGCCAGCAGTTTCGGAGGAGGTGGGAACACTGAAGCTTTCTTT,CASSFGGGGNTEAFF,TRBV5-1,.,TRBJ1-1,.
TGTGCCAGCAGCGTACGGTCCACCACCCCAAACGAGCAGTACTTC,CASSVRSTTPNEQYF,TRBV9,.,TRBJ2-7,once
TGTGCCAGCAGTGAGGGAGGGTTAAGAAACTATGGCTACACCTTC,CASSEGGLRNYGYTF,TRBV6-1,.,TRBJ1-2,.
TGTGCCAGCAAGGGTATCCGGGACAGGGCCTACAATGAGCAGTTCTTC,CASKGIRDRAYNEQFF,TRBV2,TRBD1,TRBJ2-1,.
TGTGCCAGCAGCGTAGGGAGGACTAGCGGGATTCAAGATACGCAGTATTTT,CASSVGRTSGIQDTQYF,TRBV9,TRBD2,TRBJ2-3,.
TGTGCCAGCAGCTCCGGGACAGGGCACTTCCCATCAGATACGCAGTATTTT,CASSSGTGHFPSDTQYF,TRBV7-2,TRBD1,TRBJ2-3,.
TGTGCCAGCAGTGGGGGACAAGCTTTGAACACTGAAGCTTTCTTT,CASSGGQALNTEAFF,TRBV2,.,TRBJ1-1,.
TGTGCCAGCAGTGAAAGTGGACAGGGGGCCGATGAGCAGTTCTTC,CASSESGQGADEQFF,TRBV6-1,TRBD1,TRBJ2-1,.
TGTGCCTGTGGACTAGGCTATAGGGATACGCAGTATTTT,CACGLGYRDTQYF,TRBV30,TRBD2,TRBJ2-3,.
TGCGCCAGCAGCTTGGTAGCAGGGGCAGGCGAGCAGTACTTC,CASSLVAGAGEQYF,TRBV5-1,.,TRBJ2-7,.
TGTGCCAGCAGCGTAGTGAGCGGGGGGGGAGAGCAGTTCTTC,CASSVVSGGGEQFF,TRBV9,TRBD2,TRBJ2-1,.
TGTGCCAGTAGTGACAGACAGGGGGCTTACGAGCAGTACTTC,CASSDRQGAYEQYF,TRBV19,TRBD1,TRBJ2-7,.
TGTGCCAGCACTACAGGGAATTCACCCCTCCACTTT,CASTTGNSPLHF,TRBV2,.,TRBJ1-6,.
TGTGCCAGCAGCGTAGGGGGGACAGGGTCCCTTTACACTGGGGCCAACGTCCTGACTTTC,CASSVGGTGSLYTGANVLTF,TRBV9,TRBD1,TRBJ2-6,.
TGCGCCAGCAGCCAAGATCGGGGACAGGGAAGGAAAGCTTTCTTT,CASSQDRGQGRKAFF,TRBV4-1,TRBD1,TRBJ1-1,.
TGTGCCACCAGACGGGGGGATAGCACAGATACGCAGTATTTT,CATRRGDSTDTQYF,TRBV15,TRBD2,TRBJ2-3,.